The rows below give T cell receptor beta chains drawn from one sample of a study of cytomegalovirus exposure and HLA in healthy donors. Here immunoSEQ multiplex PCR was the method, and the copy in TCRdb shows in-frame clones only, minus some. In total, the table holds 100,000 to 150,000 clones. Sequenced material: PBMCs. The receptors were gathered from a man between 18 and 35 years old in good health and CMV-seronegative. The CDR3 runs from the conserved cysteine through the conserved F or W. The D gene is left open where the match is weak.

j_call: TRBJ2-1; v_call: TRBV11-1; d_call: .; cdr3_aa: CASTPHPTGVTNEQFF
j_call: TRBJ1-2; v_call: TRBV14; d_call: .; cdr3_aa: CASSQVDTSNYGYTF
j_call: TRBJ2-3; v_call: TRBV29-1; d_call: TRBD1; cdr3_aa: CSVGDRQGYTDTQYF
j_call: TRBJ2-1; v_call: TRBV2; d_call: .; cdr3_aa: CASSLSQGQNEQFF
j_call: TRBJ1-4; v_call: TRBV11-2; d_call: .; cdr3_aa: CASSLDRPRGEKLFF
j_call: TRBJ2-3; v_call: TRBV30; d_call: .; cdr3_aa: CAWSFVRSGDTQYF
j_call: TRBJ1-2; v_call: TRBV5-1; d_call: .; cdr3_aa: CASSLLGAYGYTF
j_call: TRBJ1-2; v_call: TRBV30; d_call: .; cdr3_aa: CAWSVGEALPPNYGYTF
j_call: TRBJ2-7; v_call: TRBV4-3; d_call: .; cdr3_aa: CASSQVETDEQYF
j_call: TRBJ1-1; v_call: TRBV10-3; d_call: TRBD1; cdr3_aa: CAISEGSRGQGGVEAFF
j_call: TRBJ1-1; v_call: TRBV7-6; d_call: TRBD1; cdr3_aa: CASSLVQGDTEAFF
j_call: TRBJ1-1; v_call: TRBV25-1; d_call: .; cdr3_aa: CASSDSGHEAFF
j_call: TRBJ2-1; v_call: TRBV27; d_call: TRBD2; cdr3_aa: CASSLITTSGSGNEQFF
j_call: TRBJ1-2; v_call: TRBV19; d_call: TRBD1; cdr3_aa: CASSVGTGGNYGYTF
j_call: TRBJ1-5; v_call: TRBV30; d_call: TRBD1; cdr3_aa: CACTGGPGSNQPQHF
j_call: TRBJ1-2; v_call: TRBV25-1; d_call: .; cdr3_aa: CASSELGEGGVNGYTF
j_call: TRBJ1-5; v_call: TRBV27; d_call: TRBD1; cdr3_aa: CASSYRGGYSNQPQHF
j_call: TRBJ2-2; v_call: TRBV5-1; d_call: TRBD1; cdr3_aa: CASSSRDRGHTGELFF
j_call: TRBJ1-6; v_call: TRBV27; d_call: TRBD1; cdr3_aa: CASRRETGGGSPLHF
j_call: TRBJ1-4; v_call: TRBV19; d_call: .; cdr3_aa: CASSMASQAWEKLFF
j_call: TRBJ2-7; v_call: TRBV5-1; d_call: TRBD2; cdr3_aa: CASSLAVAGGSYEQYF
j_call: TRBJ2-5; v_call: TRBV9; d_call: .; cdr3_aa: CASSVPGEGKTQYF
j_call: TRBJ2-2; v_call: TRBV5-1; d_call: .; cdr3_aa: CASSPGDRTGELFF
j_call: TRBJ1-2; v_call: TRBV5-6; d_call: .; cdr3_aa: CASSLVSSNYGYTF
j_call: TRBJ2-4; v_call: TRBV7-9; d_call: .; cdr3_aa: CASTQALAKNIQYF
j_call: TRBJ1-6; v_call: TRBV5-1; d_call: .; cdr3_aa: CASSEYDSTYNSPLHF
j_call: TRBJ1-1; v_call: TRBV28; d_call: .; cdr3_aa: CASSLWGLTNTEAFF
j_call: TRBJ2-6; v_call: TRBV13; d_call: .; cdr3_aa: CASSLNGRAYSGANVLTF
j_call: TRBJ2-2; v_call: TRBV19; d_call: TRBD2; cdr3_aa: CASRGLGPPSNTGELFF